This passage covers 10 T cell receptor beta chains from one sample sequenced in a study of T cell responses to AZD1222 COVID-19 vaccine. The table came from immunoSEQ multiplex PCR; TCRdb's copy has only in-frame clones and leaves some out. The table records some 130,000 clones, around 90% of them present only once. The sample here was peripheral blood, taken on day 0 of AZD1222 vaccination. Receptor source: an adult in good health.

The chain has TRBV13 and TRBJ1-6; tentatively, D is TRBD1 (5 bases). Germline CDR1 PRHDT, CDR2 FYEKMQ (reference sequence). The CDR3 loop spans 16 amino acids. Trimming shortened V by 0 bases and J by 10 bases, and 16 bases separated the two germline ends. The DNA of the CDR3 is TGTGCCAGCAGCTTAGGCCCCCGGGGGATAGGGTCACCCCTCCACTTT. Residues: CASSLGPRGIGSPLHF.

J is TRBJ1-1 and V is TRBV5-6, with D tentatively TRBD1 (6 bases). The CDR3 runs 13 residues. CDR1 is SGHDT, CDR2 YYEEEE, per germline. The V end lost 4 bases, the J end lost 3 bases, and 10 bases lay between the germline ends. CDR3 nucleotides: TGTGCCAGCAGCCTAGGACAGTACACTGAAGCTTTCTTT. It yields the protein CASSLGQYTEAFF.

This chain joins TRBV12-3 or TRBV12-4 and TRBJ1-4; unclear D gene. This CDR3 spans 12 amino acids. Trimming stripped 3 bases from V and 10 bases from J, with 9 bases between. The CDR3 sequence is CASSFGLGKLFF. The CDR3 bases are TGTGCCAGCAGTTTTGGGTTAGGAAAACTGTTTTTT.

In nucleotides, the CDR3 is TGTGCCAGCAGTTTAACTCCTCCGACCCTAGTTTCACCCCTCCACTTT. Encoded protein: CASSLTPPTLVSPLHF. The chain combines TRBV27 with TRBJ1-6; D gene ambiguous. CDR1 is MNHEY, CDR2 SMNVEV, per germline (reference sequence). This CDR3 comprises 16 residues. With 2 bases removed from V and 9 bases from J, the gap between germline ends came to 17 bases.

This clone was counted between two and nine times. V gene TRBV5-6 combines with J gene TRBJ1-2; D gene uncertain. This CDR3 has 13 residues. The germline V and J ends were trimmed by 2 bases and 7 bases, with 12 bases remaining between them. Germline V CDR1 and CDR2: SGHDT, YYEEEE. CDR3 sequence: CASSLDALAGYTF. The CDR3 DNA reads as TGTGCCAGCAGCTTAGACGCGTTGGCTGGCTACACCTTC.

The chain employs TRBV11-2 and TRBJ2-5; maybe TRBD2 (6 bases). The CDR3 is 15 residues long. In germline, CDR1 is SGHAT, CDR2 FQNNGV. Trimming shortened V by 4 bases and J by 5 bases, and 17 bases separated the two germline ends. For the CDR3, the DNA is TGTGCCAGCAGCTACGACAAAGCGGGCGGGGAGACCCAGTACTTC. Translation: CASSYDKAGGETQYF.

This rearrangement joins TRBV24-1 to TRBJ2-1; 8 bases align to TRBD2. Germline V gene sequence: CDR1 KGHDR, CDR2 SFDVKD. J gave up 12 bases and V 5 bases, and 8 bases lay outside the gene matches. The CDR3 covers 13 residues. The CDR3 region has the DNA TGTGCCACCAGTGTCCCAGGACTAGCCGTGCAGTTCTTC. Translated: CATSVPGLAVQFF.

This clone has more than one count but fewer than ten. CDR3 coding DNA: TGTGCCAGCGCCCAGGGGAGGAGGGAACAAGCTAACTATGGCTACACCTTC. The encoded protein is CASAQGRREQANYGYTF. This chain joins TRBV19 and TRBJ1-2, with D possibly TRBD1 on 6 matching bases. V was pared by 9 bases and J by 0 bases, with 23 bases between. Germline V CDR1 and CDR2: LNHDA, SQIVND (reference sequence). This CDR3 is built from 17 residues.

The chain links TRBV10-3 to TRBJ1-2; no clear D. The CDR3 has 18 residues. Germline lookup yields CDR1 ENHRY and CDR2 SYGVKD. Trimming cost V 0 bases and J 0 bases, with 17 bases left between them. CDR3 sequence reads: CAISESKFEAGANYGYTF. CDR3 nucleotides: TGTGCCATCAGTGAGTCCAAATTTGAGGCCGGAGCTAACTATGGCTACACCTTC.

This clone was seen a single time. This chain's CDR3 is CASLGGVNTIYF. CDR3 coding DNA: TGTGCTAGTCTAGGGGGCGTAAACACCATATATTTT. V gene TRBV12-5 combines with J gene TRBJ1-3; 7 nucleotides line up with TRBD1. The CDR3 extends over 12 amino acids. V lost 8 bases to trimming and J lost 6 bases; unmatched junction nucleotides: 4. CDR1 is LGHNT, CDR2 FRNRAP, per germline.